The source of this T cell receptor beta chain is a study of identical twins. The germline V gene has CDR1 LGHNA and CDR2 YNFKEQ. The CDR3 consists of 16 residues. V dropped 1 base and J dropped 2; count of bases not matched to a gene: 0. Using its own MiXCR run on the 5' RACE reads, TCRdb lists one record per CDR3 protein. Here the sample spans a few hundred thousand distinct CDR3 sequences, roughly 13% being singletons. This clonotype was observed a few times. This sample also belongs to another study, concerning yellow fever vaccine responses in identical twins.

The V and J genes are TRBV4-2 and TRBJ2-1; 12 positions agree with TRBD2. This clonotype was obtained from a woman younger than 35 in good health. The specimen was memory (CD45RO+) T cells sorted from blood. In DNA, the CDR3 is TGTGCCAGCAGCCAAGCTAGCGGGGGGGCCTACAATGAGCAGTTCTTC. Protein product: CASSQASGGAYNEQFF.